This T cell receptor beta chain was retrieved from a study of siplizumab effects on memory and regulatory T cells. Data came from immunoSEQ multiplex PCR; TCRdb stores just in-frame clones and leaves some out. Of about 85,000 clones listed, 95% were seen once; the top ten hold roughly 20%. CDR3 size: 16 residues. The germline V gene has CDR1 SNHLY and CDR2 FYNNEI. V lost 1 base to trimming and J lost 0 bases, with 11 bases between them. The receptor comes from a human donor in good health. Sample: CD8+ T cells sorted from blood. The chain has TRBV2 and TRBJ2-3; possible D gene TRBD2, 5 bases. In DNA, the CDR3 is TGTGCCAGCAGTGAAGGGGGAGCCCCCAGCACAGATACGCAGTATTTT. Its protein product is CASSEGGAPSTDTQYF.